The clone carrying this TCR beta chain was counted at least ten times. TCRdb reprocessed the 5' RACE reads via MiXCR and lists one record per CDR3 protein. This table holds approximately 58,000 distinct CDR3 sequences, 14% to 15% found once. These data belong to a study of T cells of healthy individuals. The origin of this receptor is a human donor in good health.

The CDR3 loop reads CSASRRGLNQPQHF. The CDR3 nucleotides are TGCAGTGCTAGTCGCAGGGGACTCAATCAGCCCCAGCATTTT. The rearrangement links TRBV20-1 to TRBJ1-5; maybe TRBD1 (6 bases). Per the germline V gene, CDR1 is DFQATT and CDR2 is SNEGSKA (reference sequence). This CDR3 region has 14 residues. V lost 3 bases and J lost 3, with 12 bases in between.